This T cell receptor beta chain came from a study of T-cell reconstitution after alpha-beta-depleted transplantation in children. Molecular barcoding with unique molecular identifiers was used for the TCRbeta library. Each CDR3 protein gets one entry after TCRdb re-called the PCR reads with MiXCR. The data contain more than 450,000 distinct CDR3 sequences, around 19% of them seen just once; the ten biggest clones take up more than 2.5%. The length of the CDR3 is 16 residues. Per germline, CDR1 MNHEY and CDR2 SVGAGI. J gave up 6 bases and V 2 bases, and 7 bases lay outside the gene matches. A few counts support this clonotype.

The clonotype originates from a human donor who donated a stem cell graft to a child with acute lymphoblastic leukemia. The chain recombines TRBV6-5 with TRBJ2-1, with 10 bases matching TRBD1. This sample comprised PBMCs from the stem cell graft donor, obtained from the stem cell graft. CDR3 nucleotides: TGTGCCAGCAGTTACGGCGTCGGGGACAGGGGCAATGAGCAGTTCTTC. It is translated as CASSYGVGDRGNEQFF.